This is a list of T cell receptor beta chains from one sample in a study of control samples from healthy donors and cancer patients. The protocol was immunoSEQ multiplex PCR, while the TCRdb copy is restricted to in-frame clones and leaves out a portion. The table shows fewer than 60,000 clones, with approximately 95% occurring only once. Sequenced input: blood. The source of these receptors is a man aged 25-45 years in good health. The CDR3 runs from the conserved cysteine through the conserved F or W. The D gene is left open where the match is weak. Not all rows give a size; the values are once, few, many and, for expanded clones, a class.

D gene	V gene	J gene	clone size	CDR3 DNA	CDR3 protein
.	TRBV28	TRBJ1-2	once	TGTGCCAGCAGGGGGCAAGGAGATGGCTACACCTTC	CASRGQGDGYTF
.	TRBV4-1	TRBJ1-5	.	TGCGCCAGCAGCCAAGATGATCAGCCCCAGCATTTT	CASSQDDQPQHF
TRBD1	TRBV15	TRBJ2-7	.	TGTGCCACCAGCAGAGAACAGGGGGCCCCCTACGAGCAGTACTTC	CATSREQGAPYEQYF
.	TRBV5-1	TRBJ2-2	.	TGCGCCAGCAGCGTGGCAGGCACAGACACCGGGGAGCTGTTTTTT	CASSVAGTDTGELFF
.	TRBV6-5	TRBJ2-1	.	TGTGCCAGCAGTTACAGGGGCCAGGAGTACAATGAGCAGTTCTTC	CASSYRGQEYNEQFF
.	TRBV27	TRBJ2-1	.	TGTGCCAGCAGTTTATCGAGTCTGGGGGGATACTCCTACAATGAGCAGTTCTTC	CASSLSSLGGYSYNEQFF
.	TRBV18	TRBJ2-5	.	TGTGCCAGCTCGGGGAACAGGATCCAAGAGACCCAGTACTTC	CASSGNRIQETQYF
.	TRBV4-3	TRBJ2-3	.	TGCGCCAGCAGCCAAGATCCGGGACAGGGGGTTTCTAGCGGGAGGACAGATACGCAGTATTTT	CASSQDPGQGVSSGRTDTQYF
.	TRBV25-1	TRBJ1-2	.	TGTGCCAGCAGTGACGGTACGGTCTATGGCTACACCTTC	CASSDGTVYGYTF
.	TRBV30	TRBJ1-2	.	TGTGCCTGGAGTGTAGGTGCCTATGGCTACACCTTC	CAWSVGAYGYTF
.	TRBV14	TRBJ2-1	once	TGTGCCAGCAGCCAAGATGAGACGGGATCCAGGCTCTTC	CASSQDETGSRLF
TRBD2	TRBV3-1/TRBV3-2	TRBJ2-1	.	TGTGCCAGCAGCCAAGAACCAGCGGGAGGGATACAAAACAATGAGCAGTTCTTC	CASSQEPAGGIQNNEQFF
TRBD1	TRBV5-4	TRBJ1-6	.	TGTGCCAGCAGCTCCGGACAGGGCTATAATTCACCCCTCCACTTT	CASSSGQGYNSPLHF
TRBD2	TRBV7-8	TRBJ2-7	.	TGTGCCAGCAGCCCCCCGGGGGGTGTTTACGAGCAGTACTTC	CASSPPGGVYEQYF